The 3 T cell receptor beta chains listed next were all sequenced from one sample in a study of cytomegalovirus exposure and HLA in healthy donors. Produced via immunoSEQ multiplex PCR; TCRdb's table is partial and in-frame only. This table has some 90,000 clones, about 83% appearing once. Sequenced input: PBMCs. These receptors were taken from a woman aged 25 to 39 in good health and CMV-seronegative.

In regard to this clone: Germline and junction disagree at one end, which may indicate a read error. The chain couples TRBV15 to TRBJ1-5, with D unresolved. Germline CDR1 and CDR2: LNHNV and YYDKDF (reference sequence). The CDR3 is 15 residues long. The CDR3 DNA follows: TGTGCCACCAGCAGAGACGTCAGTAGCAATCAGCCTCAGCATTTT. This codes for CATSRDVSSNQPQHF.

The CDR3 here is CASSEYGANVLTF. CDR3 DNA: TGTGCCAGCAGTGAATATGGGGCCAACGTCCTGACTTTC. This chain links TRBV6-4 with TRBJ2-6; D call uncertain. The CDR3 is made up of 13 amino acids. V was pared by 3 bases and J by 3 bases, with 3 bases between. From germline, CDR1 is MRHNA and CDR2 SNTAGT.

The table lists this clone with a few counts. The chain carries TRBV5-1 and TRBJ2-7, with 9 bases lining up with TRBD1. Germline assignment: CDR1 SGHRS and CDR2 YFSETQ. The CDR3 covers 15 residues. Trimming cost V 5 bases and J 2 bases; bases outside gene matches: 8. The DNA for the CDR3 is TGCGCCAGCAGTAACCGGGACAGGGCACCCTACGAGCAGTACTTC. Its translation: CASSNRDRAPYEQYF.